These 26 T cell receptor beta chains were all obtained from the same sample, sequenced in a study of molecular identifiers for immune sequencing clone quantification. TCRdb reprocessed the PCR reads with MiXCR, giving one entry per CDR3 protein. The sample has about 320,000 distinct CDR3 sequences; 20% to 25% are singletons. The sample was naive CD8+ T cells from blood, with Jurkat cell RNA spiked in. Subset described: FACS-sorted CD8+CD4-CCR7+CD45RA+ naive T cells. The receptors were gathered from a human donor in good health. Some libraries in this study had Jurkat cell RNA spiked in.

This clonotype showed up just a few times. The chain is built from TRBV12-3 or TRBV12-4 and TRBJ2-5; 8 positions match TRBD1. The CDR3 is 15 residues long. Trimming removed 4 bases from V and 4 bases from J; junction bases left unmatched: 8. CDR3 residues: CASSSRTGYSETQYF. DNA of the CDR3: TGTGCCAGCAGTTCGAGGACAGGGTATTCAGAGACCCAGTACTTC.

This clonotype has at least ten counts. The chain employs TRBV6-2 or TRBV6-3 and TRBJ2-4, with 12 nucleotides matching TRBD2. Germline V gene data show CDR1 as MNHEY and CDR2 as SVGEGT. With 3 bases clipped from V and 6 bases from J, the junction kept 6 bases outside the gene matches. This CDR3 has 16 amino acids. CDR3 protein: CASSYSGLAGINIQYF. CDR3 bases: TGTGCCAGCAGTTATTCAGGACTAGCGGGGATAAACATTCAGTACTTC.

This clonotype has a count of ten or more. The V call is TRBV7-9, the J call TRBJ2-3; D is possibly TRBD1 or TRBD2 (5 bases each). Trimming left V 5 bases short and J 1 base short, with 16 bases between. Germline V gene sequence: CDR1 SEHNR, CDR2 FQNEAQ (reference sequence). This CDR3 has 16 amino acids. In nucleotides, the CDR3 is TGTGCCAGCAGCCCCCAGGGATTCGGGGGCACAGATACGCAGTATTTT. It specifies CASSPQGFGGTDTQYF. Filled out from reference TRBV7-9 and TRBJ2-3, the complete variable domain reads DTGVSQNPRHKITKRGQNVTFRCDPISEHNRLYWYRQTLGQGPEFLTYFQNEAQLEKSRLLSDRFSAERPKGSFSTLEIQRTEQGDSAMYLCASSPQGFGGTDTQYFGPGTRLTVL.

This clonotype was counted many times. The chain is built from TRBV6-5 and TRBJ2-7, with D perhaps matching TRBD1 (5 bases). From germline, CDR1 is MNHEY and CDR2 SVGAGI. V dropped 6 bases and J dropped 2 bases, with 11 bases sitting between them. The CDR3 totals 13 residues. The CDR3 here is CASRVRGTYEQYF. In DNA, the CDR3 is TGTGCCAGCAGAGTTAGGGGAACCTACGAGCAGTACTTC.

The chain has TRBV7-9 and TRBJ2-7; D might be TRBD1 (5 bases). CDR3 length equals 13 residues. V lost 7 bases, J lost 5 bases, and 15 bases lay in between. Per the germline V gene, CDR1 is SEHNR and CDR2 is FQNEAQ (reference sequence). In DNA, the CDR3 is TGTGCCAGCACTGGCCCAGGGTCCAACGAGCAGTACTTC. This encodes CASTGPGSNEQYF.

This clonotype was found many times. The V gene is TRBV28, the J gene TRBJ1-1; D is perhaps TRBD1 (6 bases). Trimming stripped 6 bases from V and 1 base from J, with 12 bases between. There are 14 residues in the CDR3. Germline V gene lookup returns CDR1 MDHEN and CDR2 SYDVKM. CDR3 in DNA: TGTGCCAGCAGAGAACAGGGCTGGAACACTGAAGCTTTCTTT. Its protein product is CASREQGWNTEAFF.

This clonotype has at least ten counts. The rearrangement joins TRBV27 to TRBJ2-3; TRBD1 matches at 8 bases. This CDR3 spans 18 amino acids. After removal of 3 bases from V and 5 bases from J, the junction contained 16 bases not matched to a gene. Germline assignment: CDR1 MNHEY and CDR2 SMNVEV (reference sequence). CDR3 amino acids: CASSFLRWGGQGLDTQYF. DNA of the CDR3: TGTGCCAGCAGTTTCTTGCGCTGGGGCGGACAGGGATTAGATACGCAGTATTTT.

V is TRBV7-9 and J is TRBJ2-7, with D possibly being TRBD2 (6 bases). Between the trimmed V and J ends, which lost 4 bases and 6 bases, there was a span of 16 bases. Per the germline V gene, CDR1 is SEHNR and CDR2 is FQNEAQ (reference sequence). The CDR3 is 14 residues long. CDR3: CASSSRRGPLEQYF. The CDR3 nucleotides read TGTGCCAGCAGCTCCCGGAGGGGCCCTCTCGAGCAGTACTTC.

As concerns this clonotype: Being one base from a much bigger clone, this may be a read error. V is TRBV6-5 and J is TRBJ2-7; D gene ambiguous. The CDR3 is 14 amino acids. Germline CDR1 is MNHEY and CDR2 is SVGAGI. V dropped 2 bases and J dropped 3 bases, with 11 bases sitting between them. CDR3 DNA: TGTGCCAGCAGTTACCGGGCAGACCTCTACGAGCAGTACTTC. Residues: CASSYRADLYEQYF.

V and J are TRBV15 and TRBJ2-1, with 7 bases aligning to TRBD2. This CDR3 is built from 16 residues. V shed 6 bases and J 5 bases; nucleotides not matched to a gene: 13. Germline assignment: CDR1 LNHNV and CDR2 YYDKDF (reference sequence). The CDR3 DNA sequence: TGTGCCACCAGAAGACCCACCGGACTAGGAGACAATGAGCAGTTCTTC. Its protein product is CATRRPTGLGDNEQFF.

This clonotype was recorded many times. The chain uses TRBV6-2 or TRBV6-3 and TRBJ2-5; 11 nucleotides line up with TRBD2. The CDR3 covers 13 residues. Trimming removed 6 bases from V and 3 bases from J; junction bases left unmatched: 0. Germline CDR1 reads MNHEY; CDR2 reads SVGEGT. The CDR3 DNA follows: TGTGCCAGCAGGGGACTAGCGGAAGAGACCCAGTACTTC. Translated, it gives CASRGLAEETQYF.

This clonotype was seen at least ten times. This chain uses TRBV19 with TRBJ2-2; the D is unclear. This CDR3 has 12 residues. Germline CDR1 reads LNHDA; CDR2 reads SQIVND (reference sequence). The ends were cut back, 7 bases at V and 0 bases at J, with 3 bases in the middle. The CDR3 spells CASTPNTGELFF. CDR3 DNA: TGTGCCAGTACGCCGAACACCGGGGAGCTGTTTTTT. Using reference TRBV19 and TRBJ2-2 for the parts outside the CDR3, the full variable domain is DGGITQSPKYLFRKEGQNVTLSCEQNLNHDAMYWYRQDPGQGLRLIYYSQIVNDFQKGDIAEGYSVSREKKESFPLTVTSAQKNPTAFYLCASTPNTGELFFGEGSRLTVL.

This clonotype was counted ten times or more. The rearrangement uses TRBV5-1 and TRBJ2-1; 7 bases agree with TRBD2. The CDR3 has 17 amino acids. CDR1 and CDR2 (germline): SGHRS, YFSETQ. J lost 0 bases, V lost 4 bases, and 10 bases had no gene match. The CDR3 DNA is TGCGCCAGCAGCCCTGGCTGGGGCGGGAGCTCCTACAATGAGCAGTTCTTC. It is translated as CASSPGWGGSSYNEQFF.

This clonotype has a count of ten or more. The V call is TRBV12-3 or TRBV12-4, the J call TRBJ2-2; D is uncertain. The CDR3 contains 13 residues. Between the trimmed V and J ends, which lost 3 bases and 3 bases, there was a span of 5 bases. CDR3 region: CASSFVDTGELFF. The DNA of the CDR3 is TGTGCCAGCAGTTTTGTAGACACCGGGGAGCTGTTTTTT.

In its sample, this clonotype was seen many times. CDR3 bases: TGTGCCAGCAGTACCAGGACTAGCGGGGCCCCCTCCTACGAGCAGTACTTC. It codes for CASSTRTSGAPSYEQYF. The chain recombines TRBV27 with TRBJ2-7; the match to TRBD2 covers 12 bases. CDR1 MNHEY and CDR2 SMNVEV come from the germline V gene (reference sequence). The CDR3 consists of 17 residues. Losses at the gene ends were 5 bases for V and 0 bases for J; bases not matched to a gene: 8.

Points on this clonotype: The conserved final phenylalanine or tryptophan is absent from the CDR3, which likely points to a read error. V is TRBV4-1 and J is TRBJ2-7, with 11 bases matching TRBD1. The CDR3 extends over 17 amino acids. After removal of 0 bases from V and 3 bases from J, the junction contained 7 bases not matched to a gene. Per germline, CDR1 MGHRA and CDR2 YSYEKL. CDR3 in amino acids: CASSQEGSGTGGYEQYL. CDR3 bases: TGCGCCAGCAGCCAAGAAGGAAGTGGGACAGGGGGCTACGAGCAGTACCTC.

A word on this clonotype: A much larger clone differs by one base, so this may be a read error. V is TRBV7-8 and J is TRBJ2-1; D remains ambiguous. The CDR3 is made up of 15 amino acids. The V end lost 5 bases, the J end lost 6 bases, and 17 bases lay between the germline ends. CDR1 SGHVS and CDR2 FQNEAQ come from the germline V gene. CDR3 nucleotide sequence: TGTGCCAGCAGCCTCGGTCTGGTGGGTTCCAATGAGCAGTTCTTC. Its translation is CASSLGLVGSNEQFF.

This clonotype has only a few counts. V and J are TRBV6-2 or TRBV6-3 and TRBJ2-1; weak D call: TRBD1 (5 bases). Germline V gene data show CDR1 as MNHEY and CDR2 as SVGEGT. Trimming pared 2 bases from V and 9 bases from J, leaving 8 bases between. The CDR3 runs 12 residues. In DNA form, the CDR3 reads TGTGCCAGCAGTTACGATAGGGGTGAGCAGTTCTTC. Its translation is CASSYDRGEQFF.

Comment on this clonotype: A read error may explain this, as a much larger clone is one base away. The chain combines TRBV20-1 with TRBJ2-3, with 10 bases lining up with TRBD2. This CDR3 has 13 residues. The germline CDR1 and CDR2 sequences are DFQATT and SNEGSKA (reference sequence). V lost 7 bases to trimming and J lost 6 bases; unmatched junction nucleotides: 7. This CDR3 is CSGRAGGVDTQYF. The CDR3 bases are TGCAGTGGTCGAGCGGGAGGGGTGGATACGCAGTATTTT.

As regards this clonotype: One base away lies a much larger clone, so this may be a sequencing read error. This likely comes from a read error, as the CDR3 has no conserved phenylalanine or tryptophan at its end. V gene TRBV20-1 combines with J gene TRBJ2-4, with TRBD1 identical over 9 bases. CDR1 and CDR2 (germline): DFQATT, SNEGSKA (reference sequence). The CDR3 totals 16 residues. With V trimmed by 1 base and J by 8 bases, 12 bases remained unmatched. DNA for the CDR3: TGCAGTGCTAGAGGAGAAGGACAGGGGTCCTTGGACATTCAGTACCTC. Its protein product is CSARGEGQGSLDIQYL.

This clonotype was observed many times. This sequence joins TRBV15 and TRBJ2-7, with D possibly TRBD2 on 5 matching bases. The CDR3 is made up of 15 amino acids. V was shortened by 0 bases and J by 5 bases, with 14 bases between the two germline ends. Germline lookup yields CDR1 LNHNV and CDR2 YYDKDF (reference sequence). The DNA for the CDR3 is TGTGCCACCAGCAGAGATCAGGTGGTCGGGGACGAGCAGTACTTC. Encoded protein: CATSRDQVVGDEQYF. The full variable domain, with the rest looked up from reference TRBV15 and TRBJ2-7, is DAMVIQNPRYQVTQFGKPVTLSCSQTLNHNVMYWYQQKSSQAPKLLFHYYDKDFNNEADTPDNFQSRRPNTSFCFLDIRSPGLGDTAMYLCATSRDQVVGDEQYFGPGTRLTVT.

This clonotype was seen repeatedly, ten times or more. The J gene is TRBJ2-1, the V gene TRBV2; D gene uncertain. V shed 5 bases and J shed 8 bases, with 10 bases lying between them. The CDR3 is 12 amino acids. Germline assignment: CDR1 SNHLY and CDR2 FYNNEI. For the CDR3, the DNA is TGTGCCAGCAGTCCCGGCCCGGATGAGCAGTTCTTC. Amino acids: CASSPGPDEQFF.

This clonotype occurred many times. The genes are TRBV5-4 and TRBJ2-3; a weak D match, TRBD1 (6 bases). The CDR3 extends over 14 amino acids. Per the germline V gene, CDR1 is SGHNT and CDR2 is YYREEE (reference sequence). Trimming removed 0 bases from V and 4 bases from J, with 9 bases in between. The CDR3 nucleotides read TGTGCCAGCAGCTTGGATGGGGGCTCAGATACGCAGTATTTT. This encodes CASSLDGGSDTQYF.

The genes are TRBV30 and TRBJ1-3; D uncertain. This CDR3 has 14 amino acids. V was pared by 8 bases and J by 0 bases, with 14 bases between. The germline V gene encodes CDR1 GTSNPN and CDR2 SVGIG (reference sequence). This CDR3 is CARQDADSGNTIYF. The CDR3 region has the DNA TGTGCCCGCCAAGACGCGGACTCTGGAAACACCATATATTTT.

This clonotype was seen many times. The chain uses TRBV29-1 and TRBJ1-2, with D maybe TRBD1 (6 bases). The CDR3 sequence is 12 residues long. The V end lost 7 bases, the J end lost 2 bases, and 11 bases lay between the germline ends. The germline V gene encodes CDR1 SQVTM and CDR2 ANQGSEA. CDR3 loop: CSDTQGNYGYTF. CDR3 bases: TGCAGCGATACACAGGGAAACTATGGCTACACCTTC.

This clonotype was picked up one time. This could be a read error, since a much larger clone is one nucleotide away. Here the CDR3 DNA reads TGTGCCAGCAGCCAATTAACAGGGAACACCGGGGAGCCGTTTTTT. Its translation is CASSQLTGNTGEPFF. The genes are TRBV12-3 or TRBV12-4 and TRBJ2-2; the D gene is possibly TRBD1 (6 bases). This CDR3 has 15 amino acids.